This T cell receptor beta chain was sequenced during a study of blood T cell repertoires in COVID-19. Overall study: COVID-19 samples from acute and convalescent phases originated in the United States, Italy and Spain.

Sequencing was performed with immunoSEQ multiplex PCR; in TCRdb, only in-frame clones are kept and a portion is missing. The data hold over 25,000 clones, with approximately 85% observed a single time. The V and J ends lost 3 bases and 11 bases, in that order; junction bases with no gene match: 9. Germline loops: CDR1 MNHNS, CDR2 SASEGT. This CDR3 contains 14 residues. The J gene is TRBJ1-5, the V gene TRBV6-1, with TRBD1 identical over 8 bases. Sequenced sample: peripheral blood. The receptor's source is a human donor in a cohort sampled during active COVID-19. CDR3 sequence (DNA): TGTGCCAGCAGTGAGACAGGGGCAGGTGGAGCCCAGCATTTT. This gives the protein CASSETGAGGAQHF.